The 29 T cell receptor beta chains given below trace back to one sample, sequenced in a study of T cells in Graves' hyperthyroidism and ophthalmopathy. TCR beta CDR3 regions were amplified from RNA transcripts. First-round RT-PCR of the TCR CDR3 relied on the HTBI primer set. TCRdb re-called the multiplex PCR reads with MiXCR, one entry per CDR3 protein. Counted here are around 350,000 distinct CDR3 sequences, roughly 15% occurring once; the ten biggest clones make up about 21%. The specimen sequenced was blood. The receptors here all came from a woman aged 55-70 years with Graves' ophthalmopathy.

There are many counts of this clonotype. This chain uses TRBV19 with TRBJ2-2; TRBD1 aligns across 7 bases. The CDR3 sequence is 14 residues long. Germline V gives CDR1 LNHDA, CDR2 SQIVND (reference sequence). V lost 6 bases to trimming and J lost 3 bases; unmatched junction nucleotides: 4. In DNA, the CDR3 is TGTGCCAGTAGAGAGACAGGGTACACCGGGGAGCTGTTTTTT. Protein sequence: CASRETGYTGELFF.

This clonotype was observed a handful of times. V is TRBV5-5 and J is TRBJ1-3, with D perhaps TRBD1 (5 bases). From germline, CDR1 is SGHKS and CDR2 YYEKEE (reference sequence). CDR3 length equals 16 residues. With 3 bases removed from V and 4 bases from J, the gap between germline ends came to 17 bases. The CDR3 protein is CASSSTSVWTGNTIYF. In DNA, the CDR3 is TGTGCCAGCAGCTCCACTTCGGTATGGACAGGAAACACCATATATTTT.

This clonotype has at least ten counts. The chain couples TRBV4-1 to TRBJ2-7; D not certain. The CDR3 runs 14 residues. Germline V gene lookup returns CDR1 MGHRA and CDR2 YSYEKL. V lost 1 base and J 0 bases, leaving 7 bases between the germline ends. CDR3 amino acids: CASSQVVGSYEQYF. Here the CDR3 DNA reads TGCGCCAGCAGCCAAGTGGTGGGCTCCTACGAGCAGTACTTC.

This clonotype was seen once. V is TRBV13 and J is TRBJ2-1, with 9 nucleotides matching TRBD2. V trimming: 1 base; J trimming: 9 bases; junction bases outside the gene matches: 13. CDR1 and CDR2 from the germline V gene are PRHDT and FYEKMQ (reference sequence). The CDR3 extends over 17 amino acids. This CDR3 is CASSLAPGLALGGEQFF. The CDR3 coding sequence is TGTGCCAGCAGCTTAGCTCCCGGACTAGCGTTGGGGGGTGAGCAGTTCTTC.

This clonotype was found once. One base away lies a much larger clone, so this may be a sequencing read error. This chain connects TRBV27 to TRBJ2-1, with D possibly matching TRBD1 (5 bases). Germline CDR1 reads MNHEY; CDR2 reads SMNVEV (reference sequence). CDR3 length equals 13 residues. CDR3 amino acids: CASSLGRDNGQFF. Written as DNA, the CDR3 is TGTGCCAGCAGTTTAGGCAGGGATAATGGGCAGTTCTTC.

This clonotype occurred many times. One end of the junction varies from germline; a read error may be responsible. The CDR3 region is CASREDSYEQYF. CDR3 DNA sequence: TGTGCCAGCAGAGAAGACAGCTACGAGCAGTACTTC. The chain combines TRBV6-1 with TRBJ2-7, with D possibly being TRBD1 (5 bases). CDR1 MNHNS and CDR2 SASEGT come from the germline V gene. The CDR3 is made up of 12 amino acids.

In its sample, this clonotype was seen many times. The chain couples TRBV10-2 to TRBJ2-5; no reliable D call. Trimming took 6 bases from V and 3 from J, leaving 5 bases between them. CDR3 length: 11 amino acids. Germline CDR1 reads WSHSY; CDR2 reads SAAADI. CDR3: CASSEKETQYF. The CDR3 DNA follows: TGCGCCAGCAGCGAAAAAGAGACCCAGTACTTC.

This clonotype was seen only a few times. The chain couples TRBV18 to TRBJ2-2; no firm D call. The CDR3 sequence is 15 residues long. Trimming removed 4 bases from V and 2 bases from J, with 11 bases in between. The germline V gene encodes CDR1 KGHSH and CDR2 LQKENI. The CDR3 loop reads CASSQGRANTGELFF. The CDR3, as DNA: TGTGCCAGCTCACAGGGCCGGGCCAACACCGGGGAGCTGTTTTTT.

The table lists this clonotype with a few counts. The genes are TRBV7-9 and TRBJ2-7; 10 bases agree with TRBD2. J was trimmed by 3 bases and V by 1 base; bases with no gene match: 9. This CDR3 is built from 17 residues. Per germline, CDR1 SEHNR and CDR2 FQNEAQ (reference sequence). Here the CDR3 reads CASSLGGVAGGNYEQYF. CDR3 DNA: TGTGCCAGCAGCTTAGGAGGAGTAGCGGGAGGTAACTACGAGCAGTACTTC.

The rearrangement joins TRBV7-9 to TRBJ2-7, with D perhaps matching TRBD1 or TRBD2 (5 bases each). The CDR3 loop spans 15 amino acids. The V end lost 4 bases, the J end lost 3 bases, and 16 bases lay between the germline ends. Germline lookup yields CDR1 SEHNR and CDR2 FQNEAQ (reference sequence). CDR3 in DNA: TGTGCCAGCAGCTCGGGGCGGACCGTTATCTACGAGCAGTACTTC. Encoded protein: CASSSGRTVIYEQYF.

This chain connects TRBV4-1 to TRBJ2-5; D perhaps matches TRBD1 (5 bases). The CDR3 contains 15 residues. CDR1 is MGHRA and CDR2 is YSYEKL in the germline V gene. Trimming took 1 base from V and 3 from J, leaving 12 bases between them. DNA of the CDR3: TGCGCCAGCAGCCAAGGTCTACAGGCCGAAGAGACCCAGTACTTC. Encoded protein: CASSQGLQAEETQYF.

This clonotype showed up just a few times. The CDR3: CASSVGSEQFF. CDR3 DNA sequence: TGTGCCAGCAGCGTGGGGAGTGAGCAGTTCTTC. V is TRBV9 and J is TRBJ2-1, with a tentative D call TRBD2 (5 bases). CDR1 is SGDLS, CDR2 YYNGEE, per germline. Trimming pared 2 bases from V and 9 bases from J, leaving 6 bases between. The CDR3 runs 11 residues. Based on the CDR3 plus reference TRBV9 and TRBJ2-1, the full variable domain is DSGVTQTPKHLITATGQRVTLRCSPRSGDLSVYWYQQSLDQGLQFLIQYYNGEERAKGNILERFSAQQFPDLHSELNLSSLELGDSALYFCASSVGSEQFFGPGTRLTVL.

A word on this clonotype: One end of the junction does not line up with germline, which may come from a read error. CDR3 loop: CATQAPSRSSYNEQSF. The DNA of the CDR3 is TGTGCCACCCAGGCACCCTCTCGAAGCTCCTACAATGAGCAGTCCTTC. V gene TRBV28 combines with J gene TRBJ2-1, with D unresolved. CDR3 length: 16 residues. CDR1 and CDR2 from the germline V gene are MDHEN and SYDVKM.

This clonotype was picked up many times. The chain is built from TRBV7-9 and TRBJ2-5; D might be TRBD2 (6 bases). Germline lookup yields CDR1 SEHNR and CDR2 FQNEAQ (reference sequence). Trimming removed 2 bases from V and 5 bases from J, with 15 bases in between. This CDR3 spans 15 amino acids. The CDR3 loop is CASSLKEGRWETQYF. The CDR3 nucleotides are TGTGCCAGCAGCTTAAAGGAGGGGCGTTGGGAGACCCAGTACTTC.

This clonotype was detected a few times. V is TRBV10-3 and J is TRBJ1-1; D gene unclear. In germline, CDR1 is ENHRY, CDR2 SYGVKD. CDR3 length: 14 amino acids. V was clipped by 0 bases and J by 8 bases, with 13 bases between them. The CDR3 loop reads CAISESRNGGEAFF. The CDR3, as DNA: TGTGCCATCAGTGAGTCGCGAAACGGCGGGGAAGCTTTCTTT.

The rearrangement joins TRBV20-1 to TRBJ2-5; 7 nucleotides align to TRBD2. Germline CDR1 DFQATT, CDR2 SNEGSKA (reference sequence). The CDR3 consists of 13 residues. With 5 bases clipped from V and 3 bases from J, the junction kept 6 bases outside the gene matches. For the CDR3, the DNA is TGCAGTGCTTATATGGGGGGGGAAGAGACCCAGTACTTC. This sequence encodes CSAYMGGEETQYF.

CDR3 in DNA: TGTGCCATCAGTGATGGGACATCCATTAGCTCCTATAATTCACCCCTCCACTTT. Protein sequence: CAISDGTSISSYNSPLHF. V is TRBV10-3 and J is TRBJ1-6; TRBD1 might be the D (6 bases). This CDR3 spans 18 amino acids. With 3 bases removed from V and 0 bases from J, the gap between germline ends came to 15 bases. Germline loops: CDR1 ENHRY, CDR2 SYGVKD.

In this sample, this clonotype turned up many times. The chain employs TRBV7-3 and TRBJ2-3; D not resolved. The CDR3 runs to 16 residues. Germline V gene data show CDR1 as SGHTA and CDR2 as FQGTGA. The V gene lost 1 base and the J gene lost 1 base, with 12 bases spanning the gap. CDR3 residues: CASSLSSSRGTDTQYF. The CDR3 DNA reads as TGTGCCAGCAGCTTAAGCAGTAGCCGAGGCACAGATACGCAGTATTTT.

J is TRBJ2-7 and V is TRBV2; perhaps D is TRBD1 or TRBD2 (5 bases each). This CDR3 contains 15 residues. The germline V gene has CDR1 SNHLY and CDR2 FYNNEI. The V gene lost 7 bases and the J gene lost 0 bases, with 16 bases spanning the gap. The CDR3 here is CASNPGPRSSYEQYF. CDR3 coding DNA: TGTGCCAGCAACCCGGGGCCCAGGAGCTCCTACGAGCAGTACTTC. The variable domain in full, with the rest retrieved from reference TRBV2 and TRBJ2-7, is EPEVTQTPSHQVTQMGQEVILRCVPISNHLYFYWYRQILGQKVEFLVSFYNNEISEKSEIFDDQFSVERPDGSNFTLKIRSTKLEDSAMYFCASNPGPRSSYEQYFGPGTRLTVT.

There are many counts of this clonotype. The V gene is TRBV28, the J gene TRBJ2-7, with TRBD2 matching over 10 bases. Trimming took 6 bases from V and 3 from J; bases not matched to a gene: 5. CDR1 is MDHEN, CDR2 SYDVKM, per germline. The CDR3 loop spans 14 amino acids. In DNA, the CDR3 is TGTGCCAGCAGCGCCGGGACTAGCGTCTACGAGCAGTACTTC. Translation: CASSAGTSVYEQYF.

At least ten counts were recorded for this clonotype. This sequence joins TRBV30 and TRBJ2-7, with D perhaps TRBD1 (5 bases). The ends were cut back, 4 bases at V and 6 bases at J, with 10 bases in the middle. The germline V gene has CDR1 GTSNPN and CDR2 SVGIG (reference sequence). This CDR3 contains 11 residues. The CDR3 coding sequence is TGTGCCTGGAAAGAAACAGGCGAGCAGTACTTC. Translating it yields CAWKETGEQYF.

This clonotype occurred many times. The chain recombines TRBV28 with TRBJ2-5; unclear D gene. CDR1 and CDR2 (germline): MDHEN, SYDVKM. This CDR3 contains 15 residues. Trimming left V 6 bases short and J 5 bases short, with 19 bases between. Written as DNA, the CDR3 is TGTGCCAGCAGCCACGCCCCGGGTCGGACGGAGACCCAGTACTTC. Protein sequence: CASSHAPGRTETQYF.

This clonotype was found many times. This chain connects TRBV28 to TRBJ2-5, with TRBD1 matching 8 bases. The CDR3 is 16 amino acids. CDR1 is MDHEN, CDR2 SYDVKM, per germline. The V and J ends lost 2 bases and 3 bases, in that order; junction bases with no gene match: 8. This CDR3 reads CASSLSQGAAEETQYF. CDR3 coding DNA: TGTGCCAGCAGTTTAAGTCAGGGGGCGGCGGAAGAGACCCAGTACTTC.

This clonotype came up a few times. This chain uses TRBV28 with TRBJ2-4; 7 nucleotides agree with TRBD2. V was clipped by 0 bases and J by 1 base; unmatched bases: 3. This CDR3 is built from 16 residues. Germline V lookup: CDR1 MDHEN, CDR2 SYDVKM. The CDR3 nucleotides are TGTGCCAGCAGTTTATGGGGAGGGACGGCCAAAAACATTCAGTACTTC. It codes for CASSLWGGTAKNIQYF.

There are many counts of this clonotype. The chain couples TRBV20-1 to TRBJ2-7; D is unresolved. Germline V gene data show CDR1 as DFQATT and CDR2 as SNEGSKA (reference sequence). The V end was cut by 1 base, the J end by 2 bases, with 12 bases between. The CDR3 has 14 residues. Here the CDR3 DNA reads TGCAGTGCTAGAGCGGTGTCGGTCACCTACGAGCAGTACTTC. It translates to CSARAVSVTYEQYF.

The gene calls are TRBV27 and TRBJ1-1; a weak D match, TRBD1 (5 bases). This CDR3 has 14 amino acids. V was trimmed by 5 bases and J by 8 bases, leaving 18 bases between them. Looked up from germline, CDR1 is MNHEY and CDR2 is SMNVEV (reference sequence). The CDR3 sequence: CASSIYPWRGEAFF. The DNA for the CDR3 is TGTGCCAGCAGTATTTACCCGTGGCGGGGCGAAGCTTTCTTT.

This clonotype was seen at least ten times. This chain uses TRBV28 with TRBJ2-1; 14 bases line up with TRBD2. CDR3 length: 15 residues. CDR1 and CDR2 from the germline V gene are MDHEN and SYDVKM. V shed 6 bases, J shed 9 bases, and the junction held 7 bases outside the gene matches. The CDR3 DNA follows: TGTGCCAGCAGACTGGGACTAGCGGGAGCAGTTGAGCAGTTCTTC. It translates to CASRLGLAGAVEQFF.

V is TRBV28 and J is TRBJ2-4; D perhaps matches TRBD2 (5 bases). CDR3 length: 15 residues. V shed 2 bases and J shed 3 bases, with 11 bases lying between them. The V gene's germline CDR1 is MDHEN and CDR2 SYDVKM. The CDR3 region is CASSLSGALKNIQYF. DNA for the CDR3: TGTGCCAGCAGTTTAAGCGGCGCTCTCAAAAACATTCAGTACTTC.

This clonotype was picked up many times. V and J are TRBV6-2 or TRBV6-3 and TRBJ2-3; 10 nucleotides line up with TRBD2. V gave up 6 bases and J gave up 4 bases; unmatched junction bases: 10. The length of the CDR3 is 16 residues. The germline V gene has CDR1 MNHEY and CDR2 SVGEGT. CDR3 residues: CASRSPLAGEADTQYF. CDR3 nucleotides: TGTGCCAGCAGGTCCCCCCTAGCGGGAGAGGCAGATACGCAGTATTTT.